This T cell receptor beta chain was captured in a study of cytomegalovirus exposure and HLA in healthy donors. Study background: Among the roughly 430 genotyped donors, approximately 81% were placed in the Caucasian-associated ancestry cluster. Findings of the study overall: The authors later linked a missense DCLRE1C variant to TCR beta V- and J-gene trimming. Certain sequence variants were highly shared and formed a cluster, and this cluster was likely a sequencing artifact. Segments of the TCR beta V type were, in most cases, productive about 90% or about 30% of the time in an earlier analysis.

This clone occurred a few times. Its target is not known. PCR employed 60 Vbeta and 13 Jbeta primers. The data were produced by immunoSEQ multiplex PCR, yet TCRdb's version contains in-frame clones alone and is incomplete. Of over 150,000 clones in the sample, around 84% are singletons; the top ten hold 7% to 9%. V lost 3 bases and J 7 bases, leaving 16 bases between the germline ends. Germline V CDR1 and CDR2: MNHEY, SMNVEV (reference sequence). The CDR3 totals 16 residues. Specimen: PBMCs. The receptor was derived from a male donor in good health and CMV-seropositive. The chain couples TRBV27 to TRBJ1-6; D call uncertain. CDR3 residues: CASSLMVGAGNSPLHF. CDR3 nucleotides: TGTGCCAGCAGTTTGATGGTGGGCGCTGGGAATTCACCCCTCCACTTT.